This T cell receptor beta chain is from a study of cytomegalovirus exposure and HLA in healthy donors. About the study: The 90 to 150 validation repertoires, a later analysis reported, used the same platform as the approximately 730 repertoires from the first cohort. Study-wide points: In vitro experiments confirmed that three CMV-associated chains were specific for CMV antigens.

This CDR3 region has 14 residues. CDR1 is SEHNR and CDR2 is FQNEAQ in the germline V gene (reference sequence). The ends were cut back, 5 bases at V and 4 bases at J, with 11 bases in the middle. Some clones are missing from TCRdb's copy, which holds only in-frame ones; the method was immunoSEQ multiplex PCR. The table has about 200,000 clones, roughly 80% seen once; the top ten hold around 5.6%. Concerning this clone itself: Its antigen is as yet unknown.

The sample taken for sequencing was PBMCs. The gene calls are TRBV7-9 and TRBJ2-2; D gene ambiguous. The receptor was derived from a woman younger than 35 in good health and CMV-seronegative. The CDR3: CASSPVGGTGELFF. The CDR3 DNA reads as TGTGCCAGCAGCCCCGTCGGTGGCACCGGGGAGCTGTTTTTT.